This is a list of T cell receptor beta chains from one sample in a study of regulatory T cells in long-lasting Graves disease. Each CDR3 protein gets one entry after TCRdb re-called the multiplex PCR reads with MiXCR. This table holds hundreds of thousands of distinct CDR3 sequences, 16% found once. These data are also associated with another study on T cells in Graves' hyperthyroidism and ophthalmopathy.

The sample in question was peripheral blood mononuclear cells (PBMCs), obtained at new diagnosis, from a patient treated with antithyroid drugs. The origin of the receptors is a woman aged 40-65 years with Graves disease. Both conserved end residues are part of each CDR3. A D gene is named only where the DNA matches it firmly. A row's size may be missing; if present it is once, few, many or a size class.

many	TRBV20-1	TRBJ2-5	TRBD2	TGCAGTGCTACGTCCCTACTAGCGGGGCCGGAGACCCAGTACTTC	CSATSLLAGPETQYF
many	TRBV5-1	TRBJ2-7	TRBD1	TGCGCCAGCCGCCAGACAGGGGGATTTGAATCTTGGTACGAGCAGTACTTC	CASRQTGGFESWYEQYF
many	TRBV5-1	TRBJ1-1	TRBD1	TGCGCCAGCAGCTTGGAGGGACAGGCTTTCTTT	CASSLEGQAFF
many	TRBV7-9	TRBJ1-1	-	TGTGCCAGCAGGCTGGGGCCCACTGAAGCTTTCTTT	CASRLGPTEAFF
many	TRBV7-8	TRBJ2-1	-	TGTGCCAGCAGCTTACGACCGGAGCCGGGGAATGAGCAGTTCTTC	CASSLRPEPGNEQFF
few	TRBV25-1	TRBJ1-3	-	TGTGCCAGCAGTGGGTCGGGGAGTCCACTAAGTTCTGGAAACACCATATATTTT	CASSGSGSPLSSGNTIYF
many	TRBV19	TRBJ1-5	-	TGTGCCAGTAATCCACAGGGTAGCAATCAGCCCCAGCATTTT	CASNPQGSNQPQHF
many	TRBV20-1	TRBJ2-3	-	TGCAGTGCCACTGGGATCTCCGGGGGAGATAGCACAGATACGCAGTATTTT	CSATGISGGDSTDTQYF
many	TRBV18	TRBJ2-3	-	TGTGCCAGCTCACCGGACCTTTCAGATACGCAGTATTTT	CASSPDLSDTQYF
many	TRBV11-2	TRBJ2-7	-	TGTGCCAGCAGCTCCCAGGGTTACGACGAGCAGTACTTC	CASSSQGYDEQYF
-	TRBV6-1	TRBJ2-3	-	TGTGCCAGCAGGACCCCTAGCACAGATACGCAGTATTTT	CASRTPSTDTQYF
many	TRBV30	TRBJ2-7	-	TGTGCCTGGAGTGTAGACTACGAGCAGTACTTC	CAWSVDYEQYF
-	TRBV25-1	TRBJ2-1	-	TGTGCCAGCAGTGCCAGGCTGGACAGCAGCTCCTACAATGAGCAGTTCTTC	CASSARLDSSSYNEQFF
many	TRBV28	TRBJ2-3	-	TGTGCCAGCAGTTTAGTTGTGGGGGCTGGCACAGATACGCAGTATTTT	CASSLVVGAGTDTQYF
-	TRBV6-2/TRBV6-3	TRBJ2-1	TRBD2	TGTGCCAGCAGTGAACGGGCCAGACTAGCCCTGGCCTACAATGAGCAGTTCTTC	CASSERARLALAYNEQFF
many	TRBV29-1	TRBJ2-1	-	TGCAGCGTTGATGGGTTCCTCAATGAGCAGTTCTTC	CSVDGFLNEQFF
-	TRBV4-2	TRBJ2-3	TRBD2	TGTGCCAGCAGCCACCCCCTGGGAACTAGCGGGGTCACAGATACGCAGTATTTT	CASSHPLGTSGVTDTQYF
-	TRBV20-1	TRBJ2-2	-	TGCAGTGCTAGAGGGGGGGGGGGGCACACCGGGGAGCTGTTTTTT	CSARGGGGHTGELFF
few	TRBV9	TRBJ1-6	TRBD1	TGTGCCAGCAGCGCCACAGGGGTGATTAATGGATCACCCCTCCACTTT	CASSATGVINGSPLHF
many	TRBV29-1	TRBJ2-3	TRBD2	TGCAGCGTGGGACTAGCGGGGGCCACAGATACGCAGTATTTT	CSVGLAGATDTQYF
-	TRBV6-6	TRBJ1-6	-	TGTGCCAGCAGTTACGTCTATAATTCACCCCCCCACTTT	CASSYVYNSPPHF
many	TRBV30	TRBJ2-4	-	TGTGCCTGGAGTGTCGGGCAGATCGAGTTAGCCAAAAACATTCAGTACTTC	CAWSVGQIELAKNIQYF
-	TRBV28	TRBJ1-1	-	TGTGCCAGCAGTCCTGGTGACTACTACCACACTGAAGCTTTCTTT	CASSPGDYYHTEAFF
many	TRBV13	TRBJ2-3	TRBD2	TGTGCCAGCAGCTTAAGGTTAGCGGGAATAGGAGATACGCAGTATTTT	CASSLRLAGIGDTQYF
-	TRBV29-1	TRBJ2-2	TRBD2	TGCAGCTCCCGGACTAGTTCGTCCGGGGAGCTGTTTTTT	CSSRTSSSGELFF
many	TRBV3-1	TRBJ2-1	TRBD2	TGTGCCAGCAGCCAAGACGCGACTAGCGGGGCCTACAATGAGCAGTTCTTC	CASSQDATSGAYNEQFF
few	TRBV29-1	TRBJ2-3	TRBD2	TGCAGCTTCTGTCCCGGGACTAGCGGGGGGGCAGATACGCAGTATTTT	CSFCPGTSGGADTQYF
few	TRBV11-1	TRBJ1-5	-	TGTGCCAGCAGCTTAGCTCGGGGCTTGCCCCAGCATTTT	CASSLARGLPQHF
-	TRBV11-2	TRBJ1-3	-	TGTGCCAGCAGCTCACAGGGTAGCTCTGGAAACACCATATATTTT	CASSSQGSSGNTIYF
-	TRBV7-8	TRBJ2-1	TRBD1	TGTGCCAGCAGCATGGGCGACCCCGGGACAGGGGGTTACAATGAGCAGTTCTTC	CASSMGDPGTGGYNEQFF
many	TRBV18	TRBJ1-1	-	TGTGCCAGCAGCCAAGGACAGAACACTGAAGCTTTCTTT	CASSQGQNTEAFF
few	TRBV11-2	TRBJ2-2	TRBD2	TGTGCCAGCAGCTCCCCCGGGCGGGGGACCGGGGAGCTGTTTTTT	CASSSPGRGTGELFF
many	TRBV5-1	TRBJ2-1	TRBD2	TGCGCCAGCAGGACTAGCGGGGAGTCCTACAATGAGCAGTTCTTC	CASRTSGESYNEQFF
few	TRBV4-1	TRBJ1-6	-	TGCGCCAGCAGCCATCCCCAGGGTTTGGATTCACCCCTCCACTTT	CASSHPQGLDSPLHF
few	TRBV15	TRBJ1-5	TRBD1	TGTGCCACCAGCGACGACAGGGCGTGGCAGCCCCAGCATTTT	CATSDDRAWQPQHF
-	TRBV6-1	TRBJ1-3	-	TGTGCCAGCAGTGGGACCGCAACTGGAAACACCATATATTTT	CASSGTATGNTIYF
-	TRBV20-1	TRBJ1-2	-	TGCAGTGCTAGTACATCGACGTATGGCTACACCTTC	CSASTSTYGYTF
few	TRBV6-1	TRBJ1-1	TRBD1	TGTGCCAGCAGTGAAAATAGGGCAGGGGGCATGACTGAAGCTTTCTTT	CASSENRAGGMTEAFF
many	TRBV12-3/TRBV12-4	TRBJ1-1	-	TGTGCCAGCATCAGAGGGATGGCTGAAGCTTTCTTT	CASIRGMAEAFF
many	TRBV7-9	TRBJ1-1	-	TGTGCCAGCAGCTTTCCCAGTGAGATCCACACTGAAGCTTTCTTT	CASSFPSEIHTEAFF
many	TRBV10-3	TRBJ2-2	-	TGTGCCATCAGCTGGGACACCACCGGGGAGCTGTTTTTT	CAISWDTTGELFF
many	TRBV6-1	TRBJ2-5	-	TGTGCCAGCAGTAAGGGGTCATTCCAAGAGACCCAGTACTTC	CASSKGSFQETQYF
many	TRBV7-9	TRBJ1-2	-	TGTGCCAGCAGCTTAGTAGGAGCAGGAGGGTATGGCTACACCTTC	CASSLVGAGGYGYTF
many	TRBV29-1	TRBJ2-1	TRBD1	TGCAGTGGGGAGACAGGGGGGTACAATGAGCAGTTCTTC	CSGETGGYNEQFF
many	TRBV20-1	TRBJ2-7	-	TGCAGTGCTAAGCTTGTGGCGGGGGCCCAGAGGGGGCACGAGCAGTACTTC	CSAKLVAGAQRGHEQYF
-	TRBV3-1	TRBJ2-6	-	TGTGCCAGCAGCCAAGGGTTCGGGGGAGGTTTCGGCTCTGGGGCCAACGTCCTGACTTTC	CASSQGFGGGFGSGANVLTF
-	TRBV12-3/TRBV12-4	TRBJ2-6	TRBD1	TGTGCCAGCAGCCCGGGGACAGGGCGCTCTGGGGCCAACGTCCTGACTTTC	CASSPGTGRSGANVLTF
many	TRBV12-3/TRBV12-4	TRBJ2-7	-	TGTGCCAGCAGCTATCACGGGACAACCCTCGAGCAGTACTTC	CASSYHGTTLEQYF
-	TRBV19	TRBJ1-5	-	TGTGCCAGTAGCCCCGGGACAAGTGGTAATCAGCCCCAGCATTTT	CASSPGTSGNQPQHF
-	TRBV12-3/TRBV12-4	TRBJ1-2	-	TGTGCCAGCAGTTTATCGGGGGTTGGTGGCTACACCTTC	CASSLSGVGGYTF
-	TRBV10-3	TRBJ2-7	-	TGTGCCACCAGTGGACAATCAACCTACGAGCAGTACTTC	CATSGQSTYEQYF
once	TRBV5-1	TRBJ2-2	-	TGCGCCAGCAGCAGGGCGGGACAGTCAGACTCCGGGGAGCTGTTTTTT	CASSRAGQSDSGELFF
few	TRBV19	TRBJ1-4	-	TGTGCCAGTACTCTCGCGGAAAAACTGTTTTTT	CASTLAEKLFF
-	TRBV7-8	TRBJ2-5	-	TGTGCCAGCAGCTTAGTTCGGGCGACCCAGTACTTC	CASSLVRATQYF
-	TRBV3-1	TRBJ2-3	-	TGTGCCAGCAGCCCCCGACTCGGCGGGGAGGCAGATACGCAGTATTTT	CASSPRLGGEADTQYF
few	TRBV27	TRBJ2-2	TRBD1	TGTGCCAGCAGTACCGGACAGGGCTGGGGCGGGGAGCTGTTTTTT	CASSTGQGWGGELFF
many	TRBV5-5	TRBJ2-7	TRBD2	TGTGCCAGCAGCCCTGAGACTAGCGGGTCCTACGAGCAGTACTTC	CASSPETSGSYEQYF
-	TRBV20-1	TRBJ1-5	-	TGCAGTGCTAGTCAGGCGAGCGGGCAGCGGAGCAATCAGCCCCAGCATTTT	CSASQASGQRSNQPQHF
many	TRBV11-2	TRBJ1-5	-	TGTGCCAGCAGCTTAACAAATAATCAGCCCCAGCATTTT	CASSLTNNQPQHF
-	TRBV6-1	TRBJ2-4	TRBD1	TGTGCCAGCAGAGCCGGGACAGGGGGCACCAAAAACATTCAGTACTTC	CASRAGTGGTKNIQYF